This paragraph covers one T cell receptor (beta chain) sequence. Its specificity is not known. CDR1 and CDR2 from the germline V gene are SGHAT and FQNNGV. The CDR3 has 13 residues. Trimming took off 5 bases at V and 3 bases at J, with 8 bases between the two ends. The sample is drawn from a study of OX40 agonist ivuxolimab in advanced cancers. Overall study findings and caveats: Both blood CD4+ and CD8+ T cells showed clonal growth by week 6 at 0.1 to 3.0 mg/kg. Still undetermined is the antigen specificity of the expanded peripheral T cells.

The protocol was immunoSEQ multiplex PCR, while the TCRdb copy is restricted to in-frame clones and leaves out a portion. The sample carries approximately 38,000 clones, roughly 85% recorded once. Sequencing used CD4+ or CD8+ T cells sorted from blood, obtained in a trial of the OX40 agonist ivuxolimab. V usage is TRBV11-2 and J usage is TRBJ2-1; no reliable D call. The receptor was isolated from an adult with an advanced solid tumor such as melanoma, head and neck, liver or kidney cancer. DNA for the CDR3: TGTGCCAGCAGCGCGTCAAACTACAATGAGCAGTTCTTC. Residues: CASSASNYNEQFF.